Shown below are 24 T cell receptor beta chains from a single sample sequenced in a study of breast tumors, draining lymph nodes, adjacent tissues. TCRdb called the multiplex PCR reads again in MiXCR, with one record for every CDR3 protein. This sample carries about 140,000 distinct CDR3 sequences, approximately 29% of them seen once, and the ten largest clones take about 2.5%. The lymph nodes were axillary draining lymph nodes from breast cancer patients. Sequences were obtained from axillary lymph node tissue. The source of these receptors is a female donor with breast cancer. Some clones in this sample may be carry-over from other donors' samples.

Note on this clonotype: The CDR3 does not close with the conserved phenylalanine or tryptophan, likely indicating a read error. The J gene is TRBJ1-4, the V gene TRBV6-6, with D uncertain. The CDR3 covers 14 residues. Trimming stripped 6 bases from V and 6 bases from J, with 14 bases between. Germline values: CDR1 MNHNY, CDR2 SVGAGI (reference sequence). This chain's CDR3 is CASSQSGLDEKLFY. The CDR3 coding sequence is TGTGCCAGCAGCCAAAGTGGGCTAGATGAAAAACTGTTTTAT.

This clonotype has more than one count but fewer than ten. A clone one base away is much larger, so this may be a read error. No DNA is shown, since the ends of the CDR3 on it are uncertain; the CDR3 is the one TCRdb lists. The chain recombines TRBV14 with TRBJ1-2. Germline V gene data show CDR1 as SGHDN and CDR2 as FVKESK. The CDR3 region is 15 residues in length, termini included. The CDR3: CASSQDRDFAGGSTF.

This rearrangement joins TRBV4-1 to TRBJ2-5; no clear D gene. Germline CDR1 is MGHRA and CDR2 is YSYEKL. The CDR3 is 15 amino acids. The V end was cut by 2 bases, the J end by 0 bases, with 10 bases between. The CDR3 nucleotides are TGCGCCAGCAGCCAAAAGACATGGGACCAAGAGACCCAGTACTTC. Translating gives CASSQKTWDQETQYF.

This clonotype showed up many times. The chain has TRBV4-2 and TRBJ1-4, with D unresolved. From germline, CDR1 is LGHNA and CDR2 YNFKEQ. Trimming pared 0 bases from V and 5 bases from J, leaving 10 bases between. The CDR3 sequence is 15 residues long. The CDR3 reads CASSQEGGPNEKLFF. The CDR3, as DNA: TGTGCCAGCAGCCAAGAAGGAGGGCCCAATGAAAAACTGTTTTTT.

Regarding this clonotype: This may come from a read error, since a much larger clone is one base off. The rearrangement joins TRBV5-1 to TRBJ1-2; D is uncertain. This CDR3 spans 14 amino acids. The germline gives CDR1 SGHRS, CDR2 YFSETQ. Between the trimmed V and J ends, which lost 6 bases and 4 bases, there was a span of 16 bases. The CDR3, as DNA: TGCGCCAGCAAGTCGGGTGGAGCGACCTATGGCTACACCTTC. Translated, it gives CASKSGGATYGYTF.

This clonotype was observed once. The CDR3 does not close with the conserved phenylalanine or tryptophan, likely indicating a read error. Because the CDR3's place on the DNA is in doubt, the DNA is left out and the CDR3 is given as listed by TCRdb. The CDR3: CSARAGGGNQPRHS. The V and J genes are TRBV20-1 and TRBJ1-5; the D segment call TRBD1 is taken from the table without a DNA check. The germline gives CDR1 DFQATT, CDR2 SNEGSKA (reference sequence). The CDR3 spans 14 residues, counting both ends.

In its sample, this clonotype was seen once. This sequence joins TRBV20-1 and TRBJ1-2; D uncertain. CDR1 is DFQATT and CDR2 is SNEGSKA in the germline V gene (reference sequence). CDR3 size: 15 residues. Trimming stripped 5 bases from V and 2 bases from J, with 18 bases between. The CDR3 coding sequence is TGCAGTGCTCCGACTGGGTGGACTTCGAACTATGGCTACACCTTC. Translating gives CSAPTGWTSNYGYTF.

V and J are TRBV19 and TRBJ2-3; the D gene could be TRBD1 or TRBD2 (6 bases each). Trimming took off 7 bases at V and 4 bases at J, with 12 bases between the two ends. There are 13 residues in the CDR3. Germline CDR1 reads LNHDA; CDR2 reads SQIVND (reference sequence). The CDR3 DNA follows: TGTGCCAGTACAGGGGCGGGGTCAGATACGCAGTATTTT. Protein sequence: CASTGAGSDTQYF.

This clonotype has a handful of counts. A much larger clone lies one base from this, so it may be a read error. V and J are TRBV7-6 and TRBJ2-5, with 9 bases lining up with TRBD2. Germline lookup yields CDR1 SGHVS and CDR2 FNYEAQ. CDR3 length equals 17 residues. In DNA, the CDR3 is TGTGCCAGCAACTTACTTCCTAGCGGGGTAGATGGGAAGCCCCAGTACTTC. It yields the protein CASNLLPSGVDGKPQYF.

This clonotype appeared many times. The chain is built from TRBV5-5 and TRBJ2-5, with 8 bases lining up with TRBD1. After removal of 0 bases from V and 5 bases from J, the junction contained 6 bases not matched to a gene. This CDR3 has 15 amino acids. Germline CDR1 reads SGHKS; CDR2 reads YYEKEE (reference sequence). The CDR3, as DNA: TGTGCCAGCAGCTTGGTGTCAGGGGGCTATGAGACCCAGTACTTC. Encoded protein: CASSLVSGGYETQYF.

Many counts were recorded for this clonotype. This chain connects TRBV29-1 to TRBJ2-2; D possibly matches TRBD1 or TRBD2 (6 bases each). Trimming left V 8 bases short and J 6 bases short, with 22 bases between. In germline, CDR1 is SQVTM, CDR2 ANQGSEA. The CDR3 is 15 residues long. CDR3 coding DNA: TGCAGCATACCCGGGACACCCGGGGAGGCCGGGGAGCTGTTTTTT. This encodes CSIPGTPGEAGELFF.

The chain carries TRBV7-6 and TRBJ2-3, with 8 bases matching TRBD2. The CDR3 sequence is 17 residues long. The germline V gene encodes CDR1 SGHVS and CDR2 FNYEAQ. V trimming: 5 bases; J trimming: 1 base; junction bases outside the gene matches: 11. The CDR3 reads CASSTRRSTSGTDTQYF. CDR3 sequence (DNA): TGTGCCAGCAGCACCAGGAGGTCGACTAGCGGCACAGATACGCAGTATTTT.

This clonotype came up many times. The rearrangement uses TRBV18 and TRBJ2-3; no definite D call. The CDR3 contains 12 residues. V lost 6 bases and J 2 bases, leaving 6 bases between the germline ends. Germline CDR1 KGHSH, CDR2 LQKENI. Here the CDR3 DNA reads TGTGCCAGCTCGATTTTCACAGATACGCAGTATTTT. Amino acids: CASSIFTDTQYF.

Note on this clonotype: At one boundary the junction diverges from the germline segment, which might be a read error. This chain links TRBV14 with TRBJ2-1; 8 nucleotides agree with TRBD1. The length of the CDR3 is 16 residues. Germline V CDR1 and CDR2: SGHDN, FVKESK. Here the CDR3 reads CASSRVYLAGGNAQFF. The CDR3 region has the DNA TGTGCCAGCAGCCGAGTTTATTTGGCAGGGGGCAATGCGCAGTTCTTC.

This clonotype was recorded many times. The V gene is TRBV2, the J gene TRBJ1-6; D ambiguous. CDR3 length: 15 amino acids. The V and J ends lost 7 bases and 5 bases respectively, with 15 bases between them. Germline-derived CDR1 and CDR2 are SNHLY and FYNNEI. As DNA, the CDR3 is TGTGCCAGCAAAGGCCGCGGGCTCGATAATTCACCCCTCCACTTT. This gives the protein CASKGRGLDNSPLHF.

This clonotype was seen repeatedly, ten times or more. The chain combines TRBV10-3 with TRBJ1-1; the D is unclear. V was pared by 4 bases and J by 1 base, with 10 bases between. The germline CDR1 and CDR2 sequences are ENHRY and SYGVKD. The CDR3 sequence is 14 residues long. CDR3 nucleotide sequence: TGTGCCATCAGTGGAACACCGAAGAACACTGAAGCTTTCTTT. Protein: CAISGTPKNTEAFF.

This clonotype has at least ten counts. This chain links TRBV30 with TRBJ1-6; the match to TRBD1 covers 11 bases. CDR3 size: 15 residues. Per germline, CDR1 GTSNPN and CDR2 SVGIG (reference sequence). Losses at the gene ends were 2 bases for V and 7 bases for J; bases not matched to a gene: 4. CDR3 coding DNA: TGTGCCTGGAGTATAGGGACAGGGGGAAATTCACCCCTCCACTTT. Protein sequence: CAWSIGTGGNSPLHF. The full variable domain, its missing parts supplied by reference TRBV30 and TRBJ1-6, is SQTIHQWPATLVQPVGSPLSLECTVEGTSNPNLYWYRQAAGRGLQLLFYSVGIGQISSEVPQNLSASRPQDRQFILSSKKLLLSDSGFYLCAWSIGTGGNSPLHFGNGTRLTVT.

Remarks on this clonotype: One base away lies a much larger clone, so this may be a sequencing read error. The chain recombines TRBV6-2 or TRBV6-3 with TRBJ1-5; D is possibly TRBD1 (5 bases). Germline V gene lookup returns CDR1 MNHEY and CDR2 SVGEGT. The length of the CDR3 is 17 residues. CDR3 coding DNA: TGTGCCAGCAGTTACCCCCCCAGCAGGGCCTTCAATCAGCCCCGGCATTTT. Encoded protein: CASSYPPSRAFNQPRHF.

There are many counts of this clonotype. This rearrangement joins TRBV5-8 to TRBJ2-5, with TRBD1 matching over 7 bases. The V gene's germline CDR1 is SGHTS and CDR2 YDEGEE. Trimming cost V 5 bases and J 5 bases; bases outside gene matches: 6. The CDR3 has 13 residues. The CDR3 nucleotides read TGTGCCAGCAGTAAACAGGGGCAGGAGACCCAGTACTTC. Its protein product is CASSKQGQETQYF.

About this clonotype: This could be a read error, since a much larger clone is one nucleotide away. The V gene is TRBV11-1, the J gene TRBJ2-1; a weak D match, TRBD2 (6 bases). Germline V gene data show CDR1 as SGHAT and CDR2 as FQDESV (reference sequence). The V end was cut by 3 bases, the J end by 3 bases, with 15 bases between. This CDR3 region has 16 residues. The CDR3 DNA follows: TGTGCCAGCAGCTTCGCAATAGCGGCTCTCTACAATGAGCAGTTCTTC. Amino acids: CASSFAIAALYNEQFF.

This clonotype was counted a few times. The V gene is TRBV28, the J gene TRBJ2-4; D ambiguous. CDR1 is MDHEN and CDR2 is SYDVKM in the germline V gene. V dropped 5 bases and J dropped 11 bases, with 10 bases sitting between them. This CDR3 has 11 residues. The CDR3 here is CASSELPFQYF. The DNA of the CDR3 is TGTGCCAGCAGTGAATTACCCTTTCAGTACTTC.

As concerns this clonotype: Given the absence of the conserved phenylalanine or tryptophan at the CDR3 end, a read error is likely. The chain combines TRBV28 with TRBJ2-7; D is possibly TRBD1 (6 bases). The germline V gene encodes CDR1 MDHEN and CDR2 SYDVKM. This CDR3 has 16 amino acids. CDR3 coding DNA: TGTGCCGGCAGTTTATACACGAGGGGGATGTTCGACGAGCAGTACCTC. This sequence encodes CAGSLYTRGMFDEQYL.

In this sample, this clonotype turned up many times. The chain recombines TRBV12-3 or TRBV12-4 with TRBJ2-5; 9 positions agree with TRBD2. V shed 3 bases and J 5 bases; nucleotides not matched to a gene: 7. The length of the CDR3 is 15 residues. The CDR3 nucleotides are TGTGCCAGCAGTTTCGGAGCGGGGGGAGCGGAGACCCAGTACTTC. Translated, it gives CASSFGAGGAETQYF.

This clonotype has at least ten counts. The rearrangement joins TRBV20-1 to TRBJ1-6; TRBD1 might be the D (6 bases). Trimming removed 0 bases from V and 8 bases from J, with 14 bases in between. The CDR3 consists of 15 residues. Germline V gives CDR1 DFQATT, CDR2 SNEGSKA (reference sequence). As DNA, the CDR3 is TGCAGTGCTAGAGATTCGGGGGCTAAGGATTCACCCCTCCACTTT. It codes for CSARDSGAKDSPLHF.